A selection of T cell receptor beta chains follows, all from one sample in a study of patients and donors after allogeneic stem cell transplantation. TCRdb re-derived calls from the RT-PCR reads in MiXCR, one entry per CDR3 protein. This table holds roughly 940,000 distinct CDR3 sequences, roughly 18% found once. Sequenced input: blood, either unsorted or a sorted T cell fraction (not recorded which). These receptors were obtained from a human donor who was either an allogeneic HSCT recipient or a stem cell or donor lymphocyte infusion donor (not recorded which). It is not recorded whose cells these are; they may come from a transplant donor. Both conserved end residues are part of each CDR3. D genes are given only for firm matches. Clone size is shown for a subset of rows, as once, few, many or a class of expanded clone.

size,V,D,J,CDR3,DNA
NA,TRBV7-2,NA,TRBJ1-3,CASSPIGTSGNTIYF,TGTGCCAGCAGCCCGATCGGGACCTCTGGAAACACCATATATTTT
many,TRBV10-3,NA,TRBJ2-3,CAIGGGTTDTQYF,TGTGCCATCGGGGGCGGGACGACAGATACGCAGTATTTT
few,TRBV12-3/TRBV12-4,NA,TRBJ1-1,CASRLGRGTEAFF,TGTGCCAGCAGACTCGGCCGGGGCACTGAAGCTTTCTTT
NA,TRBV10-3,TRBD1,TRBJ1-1,CAIRDREGAFF,TGTGCCATCAGGGACAGGGAAGGTGCTTTCTTT
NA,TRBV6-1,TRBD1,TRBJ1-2,CASSGQGAGYGYTF,TGTGCCAGCAGTGGACAGGGGGCTGGGTATGGCTACACCTTC
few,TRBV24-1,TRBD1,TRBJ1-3,CATILNRGQVNSGNTIYF,TGTGCCACCATTCTCAACCGGGGACAGGTAAATTCCGGAAACACCATATATTTT
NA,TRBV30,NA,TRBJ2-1,CAWGGSYNEQFF,TGTGCCTGGGGGGGATCCTACAATGAGCAGTTCTTC
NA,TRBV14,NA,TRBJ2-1,CASSNLFGGAYNEQFF,TGTGCCAGCAGCAACCTGTTCGGGGGAGCTTACAATGAGCAGTTCTTC
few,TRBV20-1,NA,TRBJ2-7,CSARRTVRPDEQYF,TGCAGTGCTAGAAGGACAGTTCGACCCGACGAGCAGTACTTC
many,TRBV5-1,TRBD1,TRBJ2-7,CASSFRDSTYEQYF,TGCGCCAGCAGCTTTCGGGACAGTACCTACGAGCAGTACTTC
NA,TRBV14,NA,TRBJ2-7,CASSQDGTLGEQYF,TGTGCCAGCAGCCAGGATGGGACGCTAGGCGAGCAGTACTTC
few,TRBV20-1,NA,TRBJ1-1,CSARDFGANTEAFF,TGCAGTGCTAGAGATTTTGGCGCGAACACTGAAGCTTTCTTT
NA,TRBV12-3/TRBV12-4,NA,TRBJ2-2,CASSLGRGKSGELFF,TGTGCCAGCAGTTTAGGCAGGGGAAAATCCGGGGAGCTGTTTTTT
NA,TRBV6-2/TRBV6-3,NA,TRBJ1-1,CASSYSSPGLNTEAFF,TGTGCCAGCAGTTACTCGAGTCCCGGGCTGAACACTGAAGCTTTCTTT
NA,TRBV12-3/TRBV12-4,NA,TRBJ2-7,CASSLLPNYEQYF,TGTGCCAGCAGTTTACTACCGAACTACGAGCAGTACTTC
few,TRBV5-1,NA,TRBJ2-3,CASSSRDQRTDTQYF,TGCGCCAGCAGCTCCCGGGACCAACGGACAGATACGCAGTATTTT
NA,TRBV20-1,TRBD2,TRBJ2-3,CSGFLAGGDTQYF,TGCAGTGGTTTCCTAGCGGGGGGGGATACGCAGTATTTT
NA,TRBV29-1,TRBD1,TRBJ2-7,CSVSPGTVYEQYF,TGCAGCGTTTCCCCCGGGACAGTCTACGAGCAGTACTTC
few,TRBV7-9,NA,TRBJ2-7,CATRDEQYF,TGTGCCACACGGGACGAGCAGTACTTC
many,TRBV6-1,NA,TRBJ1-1,CASSRTVNTEAFF,TGCGCCAGCAGCCGGACAGTGAACACTGAAGCTTTCTTT
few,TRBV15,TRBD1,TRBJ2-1,CATREPGTGLGNEQFF,TGTGCCACCAGAGAACCCGGGACAGGGCTCGGCAATGAGCAGTTCTTC
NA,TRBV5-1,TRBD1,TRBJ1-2,CASSLEDRVGPYGYTF,TGCGCCAGCAGCTTGGAGGACAGGGTGGGGCCGTATGGCTACACCTTC
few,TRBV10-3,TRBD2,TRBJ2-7,CAISDRSSGGYEQYF,TGTGCCATCAGTGATCGGTCTAGCGGAGGGTACGAGCAGTACTTC
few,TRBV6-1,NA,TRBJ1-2,CASSRGGDYGYTF,TGTGCCAGCAGTAGGGGGGGTGACTATGGCTACACCTTC
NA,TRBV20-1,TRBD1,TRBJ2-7,CSARGQPSYEQYF,TGCAGTGCTAGGGGACAGCCATCCTACGAGCAGTACTTC
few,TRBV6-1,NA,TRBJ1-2,CASSEDPRQATYGYTF,TGTGCCAGCAGTGAGGACCCCCGACAGGCCACCTATGGCTACACCTTC
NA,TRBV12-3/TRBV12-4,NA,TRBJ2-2,CASAPGQGSNTGELFF,TGTGCCAGCGCTCCGGGCCAGGGTTCGAACACCGGGGAGCTGTTTTTT
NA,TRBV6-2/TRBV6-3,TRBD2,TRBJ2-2,CASSYSPWAGGNTGELFF,TGTGCCAGCAGTTACTCGCCTTGGGCGGGAGGCAACACCGGGGAGCTGTTTTTT
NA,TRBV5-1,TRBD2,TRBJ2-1,CASSLIGEGLAGDSPYNEQFF,TGCGCCAGCAGCTTGATAGGCGAGGGACTAGCGGGAGACAGCCCCTACAATGAGCAGTTCTTC
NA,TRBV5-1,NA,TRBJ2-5,CASSPGDSGQETQYF,TGCGCCAGCAGCCCGGGGGACAGCGGGCAAGAGACCCAGTACTTC
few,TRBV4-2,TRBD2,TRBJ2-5,CASSQDVVAGTLKETQYF,TGTGCCAGCAGCCAAGATGTAGTAGCGGGGACACTAAAAGAGACCCAGTACTTC
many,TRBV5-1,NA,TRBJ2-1,CASSFGVGDVNEQFF,TGCGCCAGCAGCTTCGGTGTGGGCGACGTCAATGAGCAGTTCTTC
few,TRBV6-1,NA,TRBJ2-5,CASTRDRLKRETQYF,TGTGCCAGCACCCGGGACCGCCTGAAAAGGGAGACCCAGTACTTC